This entry concerns a single T cell receptor (beta chain). The target antigen is unknown. Primers for the PCR totalled 60 Vbeta and 13 Jbeta. Method: immunoSEQ multiplex PCR; TCRdb's copy keeps in-frame clones and lacks some. Among 80,000 to 100,000 clones, approximately 78% were seen once, and the ten largest hold more than 1.4%. This entry is derived from a study of cytomegalovirus exposure and HLA in healthy donors. Findings and limits, study-wide: One cluster of highly shared sequence variants probably arose as a sequencing artifact.

The CDR3 loop spans 15 amino acids. Trimming removed 2 bases from V and 8 bases from J, with 13 bases in between. Per the germline V gene, CDR1 is SEHNR and CDR2 is FQNEAQ (reference sequence). This receptor was obtained from a man between 35 and 55 years old in good health and CMV-seronegative. The V and J genes are TRBV7-9 and TRBJ1-6; D gene unclear. The sequencing sample was made of PBMCs. CDR3 residues: CASSLFTATDSPLHF. CDR3 nucleotides: TGTGCCAGCAGCTTATTCACAGCCACTGATTCACCCCTCCACTTT.